The 14 T cell receptor beta chains listed next were all sequenced from one sample in a study of CXCR3-negative and CXCR3-positive naive CD8 T cells. These TCRs' antigens remain unknown. Overall study results and limits: When CXCR3-positive naive cells were set against CXCR3-negative naive cells, the former had more hydrophobic TRB CDR3s.

The authors made the TRB cDNA libraries by 5' RACE using UMI labels. After re-calling the 5' RACE reads, TCRdb lists one entry per CDR3 protein, DNA absent. The table lists 150,000 to 180,000 distinct CDR3 sequences. The sequencing sample was made of naive CXCR3+ CD8+ T cells from blood. Subset described: CD45RO-CCR7+CD27+CD95- naive CD8+ T cells expressing CXCR3 (TNR3+). Source of these receptors: a human donor in good health. Some clones in this sample may be carry-over from other donors' samples.

The rearrangement joins TRBV7-9 to TRBJ2-7; TCRdb proposes TRBD2, but this gene call is untestable without DNA. Germline V gives CDR1 SEHNR, CDR2 FQNEAQ (reference sequence). The CDR3 length is 15 residues. CDR3 residues: CASSTSRDGTYEQYF.

The rearrangement joins TRBV5-1 to TRBJ1-1; TCRdb picks TRBD1, but there is no DNA to check that call. This CDR3 is built from 15 residues. Germline-derived CDR1 and CDR2 are SGHRS and YFSETQ. The chain's CDR3 is CASSLDRGHGTEAFF.

This chain connects TRBV9 to TRBJ2-3; TCRdb outputs TRBD2, but without DNA this stays unchecked. The CDR3 spans 15 residues. The germline V gene encodes CDR1 SGDLS and CDR2 YYNGEE. The CDR3 sequence is CASSVVSGSTDTQYF.

The chain uses TRBV5-1 and TRBJ2-7; TCRdb's D gene call, TRBD2, goes unchecked for lack of DNA. CDR1 SGHRS and CDR2 YFSETQ come from the germline V gene. CDR3 length equals 15 residues. The CDR3 region is CASSWTSGREYEQYF.

This rearrangement joins TRBV29-1 to TRBJ2-2; TCRdb's D gene call, TRBD1, goes unchecked for lack of DNA. The CDR3 has 12 residues. Germline V gene sequence: CDR1 SQVTM, CDR2 ANQGSEA. The CDR3 here is CSAYRGSGELFF.

The V call is TRBV6-5, the J call TRBJ2-2; there is no DNA to check the TCRdb D call of TRBD2. The V gene's germline CDR1 is MNHEY and CDR2 SVGAGI. The CDR3 has 17 residues. The CDR3 spells CASSLTSGGSNTGELFF.

The chain is built from TRBV18 and TRBJ2-2; TCRdb picks TRBD1, but there is no DNA to check that call. Germline CDR1 is KGHSH and CDR2 is LQKENI. CDR3 length: 16 amino acids. The CDR3 loop is CASSPPRGDDTGELFF.

CDR3 amino acids: CASSPGLELEQYF. The V and J genes are TRBV4-2 and TRBJ2-7; absent DNA, TCRdb's TRBD2 call cannot be checked. Germline lookup yields CDR1 LGHNA and CDR2 YNFKEQ. This CDR3 is 13 amino acids long.

The V call is TRBV7-2, the J call TRBJ2-1; TCRdb's D call, TRBD2, is unchecked because there is no DNA. Germline V gives CDR1 SGHTA, CDR2 FQGNSA. The CDR3 is 14 residues long. The CDR3 is CASKSGGSYNEQFF. Filled out from reference TRBV7-2 and TRBJ2-1, the complete variable domain reads GAGVSQSPSNKVTEKGKDVELRCDPISGHTALYWYRQSLGQGLEFLIYFQGNSAPDKSGLPSDRFSAERTGGSVSTLTIQRTQQEDSAVYLCASKSGGSYNEQFFGPGTRLTVL.

This chain connects TRBV6-6 to TRBJ1-1. CDR1 MNHNY and CDR2 SVGAGI come from the germline V gene (reference sequence). CDR3 length equals 13 residues. This chain's CDR3 is CASSPRTAGEAFF.

The chain recombines TRBV28 with TRBJ2-5. Germline values: CDR1 MDHEN, CDR2 SYDVKM. The CDR3 has 16 amino acids. Here the CDR3 reads CASSPLARSYQETQYF.

The chain uses TRBV27 and TRBJ2-2. Per the germline V gene, CDR1 is MNHEY and CDR2 is SMNVEV (reference sequence). This CDR3 is 14 amino acids long. The CDR3 protein is CASSLIGLTGELFF.

V gene TRBV20-1 combines with J gene TRBJ1-2. The CDR3 loop spans 14 amino acids. The V gene's germline CDR1 is DFQATT and CDR2 SNEGSKA (reference sequence). This chain's CDR3 is CSASRREFSYGYTF.

V usage is TRBV7-2 and J usage is TRBJ1-6; checking the TCRdb D call of TRBD1 is not possible without DNA. The CDR3 covers 15 residues. Per the germline V gene, CDR1 is SGHTA and CDR2 is FQGNSA. CDR3 sequence reads: CASSQTGAQNSPLHF. The full variable domain, rest sourced from reference TRBV7-2 and TRBJ1-6, is GAGVSQSPSNKVTEKGKDVELRCDPISGHTALYWYRQSLGQGLEFLIYFQGNSAPDKSGLPSDRFSAERTGGSVSTLTIQRTQQEDSAVYLCASSQTGAQNSPLHFGNGTRLTVT.